One sample yielded the 21 T cell receptor beta chains listed below, sequenced in a study of OX40 agonist ivuxolimab in advanced cancers. TCRdb keeps only in-frame clones here, not all; method: immunoSEQ multiplex PCR. The table has over 70,000 clones, approximately 90% seen once. Sequenced material: CD4+ or CD8+ T cells sorted from blood, taken in a trial of the OX40 agonist ivuxolimab. These receptors were taken from an adult with an advanced solid tumor such as melanoma, head and neck, liver or kidney cancer.

This clone is medium-sized. The J gene is TRBJ2-3, the V gene TRBV6-4; 11 nucleotides align to TRBD1. The CDR3 length is 15 residues. CDR1 MRHNA and CDR2 SNTAGT come from the germline V gene. Trimming removed 2 bases from V and 4 bases from J; junction bases left unmatched: 2. CDR3 protein: CASSDGTGGSDTQYF. CDR3 coding DNA: TGTGCCAGCAGTGACGGGACAGGGGGTTCAGATACGCAGTATTTT.

The chain couples TRBV7-3 to TRBJ1-1, with D perhaps matching TRBD1 (6 bases). CDR1 and CDR2 from the germline V gene are SGHTA and FQGTGA. The CDR3 sequence is 13 residues long. V lost 3 bases to trimming and J lost 8 bases, with 13 bases between them. The CDR3: CASSLTTGSEAFF. Here the CDR3 DNA reads TGTGCCAGCAGCTTGACGACAGGCTCCGAAGCTTTCTTT.

As concerns this clone: A much bigger clone sits one base away, suggesting this may be a read error. This chain uses TRBV11-3 with TRBJ2-2; D not resolved. CDR1 SGHNT and CDR2 YENEEA come from the germline V gene. The length of the CDR3 is 13 residues. Trimming removed 8 bases at V and 0 bases at J, with 7 bases between. The CDR3 bases are TGTGCCAGCCGGTACGCGAACACCGGGGAGCTGTTTTTT. Its translation is CASRYANTGELFF. Variable domain in full (rest from reference TRBV11-3 and TRBJ2-2): EAGVVQSPRYKIIEKKQPVAFWCNPISGHNTLYWYLQNLGQGPELLIRYENEEAVDDSQLPKDRFSAERLKGVDSTLKIQPAELGDSAVYLCASRYANTGELFFGEGSRLTVL.

The V gene is TRBV7-2, the J gene TRBJ2-1; 7 positions agree with TRBD1. V shed 5 bases and J 2 bases; nucleotides not matched to a gene: 9. CDR3 length: 16 residues. The V gene's germline CDR1 is SGHTA and CDR2 FQGNSA. The CDR3 sequence is CASSLRRGPTYNEQFF. DNA for the CDR3: TGTGCCAGCAGCCTGAGAAGGGGGCCGACCTACAATGAGCAGTTCTTC.

This chain connects TRBV7-2 to TRBJ2-3; a weak D match, TRBD2 (5 bases). The CDR3 is 14 amino acids. Germline loops: CDR1 SGHTA, CDR2 FQGNSA. V dropped 5 bases and J dropped 4 bases, with 13 bases sitting between them. Here the CDR3 DNA reads TGTGCCAGCAGCCCTCGAGGGATCGCAGATACGCAGTATTTT. It encodes CASSPRGIADTQYF.

J is TRBJ1-6 and V is TRBV7-6; unclear D gene. V dropped 5 bases and J dropped 0 bases, with 14 bases sitting between them. From germline, CDR1 is SGHVS and CDR2 FNYEAQ. This CDR3 has 17 residues. The CDR3 coding sequence is TGTGCCAGCAGCCTCGGACTGAGGAGCTCCTATAATTCACCCCTCCACTTT. Amino acids: CASSLGLRSSYNSPLHF.

This clone was seen just once. CDR3 loop: CASSIPPHEQYF. The DNA of the CDR3 is TGTGCCAGTAGTATTCCCCCCCACGAGCAGTACTTC. This chain uses TRBV19 with TRBJ2-7; D is uncertain. The ends were cut back, 3 bases at V and 5 bases at J, with 8 bases in the middle. This CDR3 is 12 amino acids long. Germline CDR1 is LNHDA and CDR2 is SQIVND (reference sequence).

The chain combines TRBV18 with TRBJ1-2; TRBD1 is a possible D gene (6 bases). This CDR3 contains 13 residues. Trimming stripped 8 bases from V and 4 bases from J, with 14 bases between. Germline V gives CDR1 KGHSH, CDR2 LQKENI. This CDR3 is CASPDRRAYGYTF. The CDR3 nucleotides read TGTGCCAGCCCTGACAGGAGGGCCTATGGCTACACCTTC.

The CDR3: CASSLRTYNEQFF. CDR3 nucleotides: TGTGCCAGCAGTTTAAGAACCTACAATGAGCAGTTCTTC. The V call is TRBV28, the J call TRBJ2-1; no firm D call. V was pared by 2 bases and J by 2 bases, with 4 bases between. CDR3 length equals 13 residues. CDR1 is MDHEN, CDR2 SYDVKM, per germline.

The J gene is TRBJ2-7, the V gene TRBV29-1, with TRBD2 as a possible D gene (7 bases). With 6 bases removed from V and 5 bases from J, the gap between germline ends came to 20 bases. Per germline, CDR1 SQVTM and CDR2 ANQGSEA. CDR3 length: 14 amino acids. The CDR3 nucleotides are TGCAGCGTCCCAAGGGGGGGTGTTCGGAACGAGCAGTACTTC. Protein product: CSVPRGGVRNEQYF.

The gene calls are TRBV19 and TRBJ2-7; D is possibly TRBD1 (5 bases). V shed 6 bases and J shed 5 bases, with 14 bases lying between them. The CDR3 is 13 residues long. Germline V gene sequence: CDR1 LNHDA, CDR2 SQIVND (reference sequence). This CDR3 is CASSAGYRDEQYF. The CDR3 bases are TGTGCCAGTAGCGCAGGGTATCGCGACGAGCAGTACTTC.

This chain joins TRBV7-9 and TRBJ1-2, with 10 bases identical to TRBD1. The CDR3 loop spans 15 amino acids. V shed 5 bases and J 2 bases; nucleotides not matched to a gene: 5. Germline loops: CDR1 SEHNR, CDR2 FQNEAQ (reference sequence). The CDR3 here is CASSRDRGRNYGYTF. CDR3 sequence (DNA): TGTGCCAGCAGCCGCGACAGGGGGCGGAACTATGGCTACACCTTC.

The CDR3 spells CASSLEDKANEQFF. As DNA, the CDR3 is TGCGCCAGCAGCTTGGAGGACAAAGCCAATGAGCAGTTCTTC. This chain joins TRBV5-1 and TRBJ2-1, with a weak D call TRBD1 (5 bases). The germline V gene encodes CDR1 SGHRS and CDR2 YFSETQ. The CDR3 spans 14 residues. V was clipped by 0 bases and J by 6 bases, with 10 bases between them.

The chain joins TRBV7-9 to TRBJ1-5; 10 nucleotides match TRBD1. The CDR3 is made up of 16 amino acids. Trimming cost V 5 bases and J 0 bases; bases outside gene matches: 4. Germline V gives CDR1 SEHNR, CDR2 FQNEAQ (reference sequence). In DNA form, the CDR3 reads TGTGCCAGCAGCCCGGGGACAGGGGATAGCAATCAGCCCCAGCATTTT. It specifies CASSPGTGDSNQPQHF. Full variable domain (missing parts from reference TRBV7-9 and TRBJ1-5): DTGVSQNPRHKITKRGQNVTFRCDPISEHNRLYWYRQTLGQGPEFLTYFQNEAQLEKSRLLSDRFSAERPKGSFSTLEIQRTEQGDSAMYLCASSPGTGDSNQPQHFGDGTRLSIL.

This sequence joins TRBV27 and TRBJ1-4; D gene unclear. CDR3 length: 14 residues. Germline CDR1 is MNHEY and CDR2 is SMNVEV (reference sequence). V was pared by 2 bases and J by 4 bases, with 8 bases between. The CDR3, as DNA: TGTGCCAGCAGTTTAGGGAGGATTAATGAAAAACTGTTTTTT. Translating it yields CASSLGRINEKLFF.

The chain links TRBV7-3 to TRBJ1-2; D ambiguous. Germline CDR1 is SGHTA and CDR2 is FQGTGA. The germline V and J ends were trimmed by 0 bases and 2 bases, with 7 bases remaining between them. The CDR3 is 14 amino acids. The CDR3 coding sequence is TGTGCCAGCAGCTTAACGATTGGCAACTATGGCTACACCTTC. This encodes CASSLTIGNYGYTF.

This clone has just one count. This chain joins TRBV11-2 and TRBJ2-7; possibly TRBD1 for D (5 bases). The CDR3 covers 12 residues. Looked up from germline, CDR1 is SGHAT and CDR2 is FQNNGV. V shed 8 bases and J shed 0 bases, with 8 bases lying between them. CDR3 amino acids: CASQGLSYEQYF. The CDR3 DNA follows: TGTGCCAGCCAGGGCCTCTCCTACGAGCAGTACTTC.

The chain's CDR3 is CASSLYGRGANQPQHF. The CDR3 nucleotides are TGTGCCAGCAGTTTATATGGCAGGGGGGCAAATCAGCCCCAGCATTTT. The chain is built from TRBV27 and TRBJ1-5; 7 bases fit TRBD1. The CDR3 has 16 residues. With 1 base clipped from V and 4 bases from J, the junction kept 7 bases outside the gene matches. Germline values: CDR1 MNHEY, CDR2 SMNVEV (reference sequence).

This clone was detected only a few times. J is TRBJ2-2 and V is TRBV5-1; 8 bases line up with TRBD1. Per the germline V gene, CDR1 is SGHRS and CDR2 is YFSETQ. The CDR3 runs to 15 residues. Trimming removed 2 bases from V and 7 bases from J; junction bases left unmatched: 7. The DNA of the CDR3 is TGCGCCAGCAGCTTTGGCGACAGGGGCGGCGGGGAGCTGTTTTTT. Translated, it gives CASSFGDRGGGELFF.

The chain is built from TRBV9 and TRBJ2-3, with TRBD2 matching 11 bases. The CDR3 is 16 residues long. Germline loops: CDR1 SGDLS, CDR2 YYNGEE. The junction had 12 bases not matched to a gene; V was cut back by 5 bases and J by 7 bases. This chain's CDR3 is CASSSRLAGNQNTQYF. CDR3 DNA: TGTGCCAGCAGTTCGAGACTAGCGGGAAATCAAAATACGCAGTATTTT.

The J gene is TRBJ2-7, the V gene TRBV7-8; D gene unclear. V lost 5 bases to trimming and J lost 3 bases, with 17 bases between them. The CDR3 is 15 residues long. Germline CDR1 reads SGHVS; CDR2 reads FQNEAQ. As DNA, the CDR3 is TGTGCCAGCAGCCCGAAGGCCCAAACATACTACGAGCAGTACTTC. It specifies CASSPKAQTYYEQYF.